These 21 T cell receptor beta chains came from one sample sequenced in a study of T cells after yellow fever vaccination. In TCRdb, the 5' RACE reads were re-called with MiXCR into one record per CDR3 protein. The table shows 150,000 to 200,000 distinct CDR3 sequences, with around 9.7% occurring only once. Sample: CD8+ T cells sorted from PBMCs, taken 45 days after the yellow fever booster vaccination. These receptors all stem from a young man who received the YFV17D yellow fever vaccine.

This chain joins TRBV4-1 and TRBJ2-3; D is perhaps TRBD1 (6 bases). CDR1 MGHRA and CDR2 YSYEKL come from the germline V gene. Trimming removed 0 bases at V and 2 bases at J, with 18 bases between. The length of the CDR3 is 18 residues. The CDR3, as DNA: TGCGCCAGCAGCCAAGAAGGGTCGGCAGGGGCTCTCACAGATACGCAGTATTTT. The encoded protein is CASSQEGSAGALTDTQYF.

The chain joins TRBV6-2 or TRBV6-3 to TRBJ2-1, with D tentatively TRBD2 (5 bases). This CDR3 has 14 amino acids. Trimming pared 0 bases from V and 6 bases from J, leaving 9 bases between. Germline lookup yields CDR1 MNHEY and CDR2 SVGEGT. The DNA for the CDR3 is TGTGCCAGCAGTTACTCATCTAGCTCCAATGAGCAGTTCTTC. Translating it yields CASSYSSSSNEQFF.

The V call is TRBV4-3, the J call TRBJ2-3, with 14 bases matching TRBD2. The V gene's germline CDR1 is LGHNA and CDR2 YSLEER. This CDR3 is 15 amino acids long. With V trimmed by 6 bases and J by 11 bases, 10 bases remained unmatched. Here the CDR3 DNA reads TGCGCCAGCAGGGATCGACTAGCGGGGGGGCCCCTGCAGTATTTT. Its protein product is CASRDRLAGGPLQYF.

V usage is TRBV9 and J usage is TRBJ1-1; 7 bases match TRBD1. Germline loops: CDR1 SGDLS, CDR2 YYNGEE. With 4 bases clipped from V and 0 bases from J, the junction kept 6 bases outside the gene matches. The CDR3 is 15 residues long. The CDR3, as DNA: TGTGCCAGCAGCCTCTCCGGGACAGTGAACACTGAAGCTTTCTTT. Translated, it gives CASSLSGTVNTEAFF.

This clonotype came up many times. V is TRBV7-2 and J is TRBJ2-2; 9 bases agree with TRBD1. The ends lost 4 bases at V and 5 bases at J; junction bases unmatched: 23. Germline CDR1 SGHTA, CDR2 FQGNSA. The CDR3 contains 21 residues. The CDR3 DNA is TGTGCCAGCAGCTCCGCTTTGTTCCGGACAGGGGTTAGTAAGAAGACCGGGGAGCTGTTTTTT. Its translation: CASSSALFRTGVSKKTGELFF. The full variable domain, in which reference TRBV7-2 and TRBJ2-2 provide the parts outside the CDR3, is GAGVSQSPSNKVTEKGKDVELRCDPISGHTALYWYRQSLGQGLEFLIYFQGNSAPDKSGLPSDRFSAERTGGSVSTLTIQRTQQEDSAVYLCASSSALFRTGVSKKTGELFFGEGSRLTVL.

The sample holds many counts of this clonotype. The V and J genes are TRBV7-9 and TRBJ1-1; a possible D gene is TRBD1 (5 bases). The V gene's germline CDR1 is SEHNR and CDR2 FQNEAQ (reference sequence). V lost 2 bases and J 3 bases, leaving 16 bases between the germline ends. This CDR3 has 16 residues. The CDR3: CASSLPDMGPDTEAFF. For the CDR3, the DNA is TGTGCCAGCAGCTTACCGGACATGGGACCAGACACTGAAGCTTTCTTT.

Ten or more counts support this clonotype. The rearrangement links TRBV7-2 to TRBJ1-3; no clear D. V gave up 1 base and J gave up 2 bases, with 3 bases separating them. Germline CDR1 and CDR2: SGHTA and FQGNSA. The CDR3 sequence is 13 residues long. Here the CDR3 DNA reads TGTGCCAGCAGCTTAGAACCTGGAAACACCATATATTTT. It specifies CASSLEPGNTIYF. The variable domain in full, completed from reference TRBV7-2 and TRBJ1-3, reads GAGVSQSPSNKVTEKGKDVELRCDPISGHTALYWYRQSLGQGLEFLIYFQGNSAPDKSGLPSDRFSAERTGGSVSTLTIQRTQQEDSAVYLCASSLEPGNTIYFGEGSWLTVV.

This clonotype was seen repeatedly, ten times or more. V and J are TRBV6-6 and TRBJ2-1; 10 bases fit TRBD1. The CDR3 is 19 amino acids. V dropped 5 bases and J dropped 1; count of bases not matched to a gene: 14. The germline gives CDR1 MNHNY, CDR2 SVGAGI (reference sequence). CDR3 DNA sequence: TGTGCCAGCAGTCGACAGGGGGCGCGGGTAGTGGGTTCCTACAATGAGCAGTTCTTC. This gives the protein CASSRQGARVVGSYNEQFF.

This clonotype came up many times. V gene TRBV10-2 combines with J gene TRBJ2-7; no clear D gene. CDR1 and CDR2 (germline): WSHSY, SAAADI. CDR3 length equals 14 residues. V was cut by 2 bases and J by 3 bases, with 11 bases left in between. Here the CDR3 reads CASSEGEALYEQYF. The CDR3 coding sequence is TGCGCCAGCAGTGAGGGTGAGGCACTCTACGAGCAGTACTTC.

For the CDR3, the DNA is TGCGCCAGCAGTCGAAGGACAGGGCGACCGATCCGACGGTATGAAAAACTGTTTTTT. Residues: CASSRRTGRPIRRYEKLFF. The chain couples TRBV4-3 to TRBJ1-4; 8 nucleotides line up with TRBD1. The V gene end was trimmed by 6 bases and the J gene end by 6 bases; junction bases not matched to a gene: 21. This CDR3 contains 19 residues. The V gene's germline CDR1 is LGHNA and CDR2 YSLEER.

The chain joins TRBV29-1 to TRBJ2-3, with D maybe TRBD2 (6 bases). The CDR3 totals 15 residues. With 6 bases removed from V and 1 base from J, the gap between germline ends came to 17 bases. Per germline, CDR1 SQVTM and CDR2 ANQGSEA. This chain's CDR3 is CSVRTGGDGTDTQYF. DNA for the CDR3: TGCAGCGTCCGAACGGGCGGGGACGGCACAGATACGCAGTATTTT.

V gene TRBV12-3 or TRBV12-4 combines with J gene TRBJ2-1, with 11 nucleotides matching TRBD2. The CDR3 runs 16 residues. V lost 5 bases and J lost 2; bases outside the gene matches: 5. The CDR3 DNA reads TGTGCCAGCAGTATCCTGACTAGCGGGGCCTACAATGAGCAGTTCTTC. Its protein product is CASSILTSGAYNEQFF.

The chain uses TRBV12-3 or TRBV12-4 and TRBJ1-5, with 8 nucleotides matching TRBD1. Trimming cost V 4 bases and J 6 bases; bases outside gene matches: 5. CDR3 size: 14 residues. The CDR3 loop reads CASSYRGAGQPQHF. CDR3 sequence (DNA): TGTGCCAGCAGTTACAGGGGGGCCGGTCAGCCCCAGCATTTT.

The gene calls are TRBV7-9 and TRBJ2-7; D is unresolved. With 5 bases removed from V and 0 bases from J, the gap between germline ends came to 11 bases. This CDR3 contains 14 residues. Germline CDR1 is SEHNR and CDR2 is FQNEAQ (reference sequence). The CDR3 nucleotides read TGTGCCAGCAGCGCCACCCTAAGCTCCTACGAGCAGTACGTC. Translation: CASSATLSSYEQYV.

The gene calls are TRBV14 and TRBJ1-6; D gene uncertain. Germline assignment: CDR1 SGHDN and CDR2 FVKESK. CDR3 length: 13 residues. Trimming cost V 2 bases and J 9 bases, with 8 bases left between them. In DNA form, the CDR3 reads TGTGCCAGCAGCCAATACTCGGGTTCACCCCTCCACTTT. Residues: CASSQYSGSPLHF.

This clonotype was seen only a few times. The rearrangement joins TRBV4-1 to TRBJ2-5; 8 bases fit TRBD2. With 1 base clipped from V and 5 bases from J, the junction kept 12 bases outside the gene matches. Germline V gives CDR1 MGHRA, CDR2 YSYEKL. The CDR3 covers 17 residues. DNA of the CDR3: TGCGCCAGCAGCCAAGTTGCCCTCGGCGGGGGGCTGGAGACCCAGTACTTC. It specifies CASSQVALGGGLETQYF.

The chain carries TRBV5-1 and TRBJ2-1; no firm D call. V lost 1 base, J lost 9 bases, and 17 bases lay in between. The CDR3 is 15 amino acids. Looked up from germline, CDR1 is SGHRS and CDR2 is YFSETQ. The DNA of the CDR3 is TGCGCCAGCAGCTTGTGGCTCCTAGATGGCACTGAGCAGTTCTTC. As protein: CASSLWLLDGTEQFF.

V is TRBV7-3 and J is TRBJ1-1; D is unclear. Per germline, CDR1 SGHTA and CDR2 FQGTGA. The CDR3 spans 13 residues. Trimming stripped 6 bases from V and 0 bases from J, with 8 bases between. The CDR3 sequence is CASSKELNTEAFF. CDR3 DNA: TGTGCCAGCAGTAAGGAGCTGAACACTGAAGCTTTCTTT.

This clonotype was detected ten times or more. The CDR3 nucleotides read TGTGCCAGCAGCTACCGTCTGACCGAGGCCCGGTACAATGAGCAGTTCTTC. Its translation: CASSYRLTEARYNEQFF. The chain employs TRBV6-2 or TRBV6-3 and TRBJ2-1; D gene ambiguous. V dropped 6 bases and J dropped 4 bases, with 22 bases sitting between them. CDR1 MNHEY and CDR2 SVGEGT come from the germline V gene. The CDR3 is 17 residues long.

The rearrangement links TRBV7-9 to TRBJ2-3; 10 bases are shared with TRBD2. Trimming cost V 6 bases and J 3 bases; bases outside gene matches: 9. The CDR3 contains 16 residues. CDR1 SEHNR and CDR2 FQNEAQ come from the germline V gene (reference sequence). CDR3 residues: CASSPAGGPRTDTQYF. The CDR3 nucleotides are TGTGCCAGCAGTCCAGCGGGGGGGCCGAGGACAGATACGCAGTATTTT.

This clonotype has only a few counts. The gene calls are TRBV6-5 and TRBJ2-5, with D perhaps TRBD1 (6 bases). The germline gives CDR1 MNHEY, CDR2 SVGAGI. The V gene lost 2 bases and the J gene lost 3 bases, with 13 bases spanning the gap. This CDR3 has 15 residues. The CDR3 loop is CASSYRRGREETQYF. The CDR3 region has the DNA TGTGCCAGCAGTTACCGCAGGGGACGTGAAGAGACCCAGTACTTC.